This paragraph covers one T cell receptor beta chain sequence. Its antigen is not identified. PCR employed 60 Vbeta and 13 Jbeta primers. Sequenced by immunoSEQ multiplex PCR; TCRdb stores in-frame clones only, minus some. The listing contains about 84,000 clones. The length of the CDR3 is 17 residues. Germline V gives CDR1 SGHRS, CDR2 YFSETQ. Trimming at V came to 0 bases and at J to 2 bases, leaving 8 bases not matched to a gene. This record belongs to a study of cytomegalovirus exposure and HLA in healthy donors. Points from the study as a whole: Later on, analysis showed that most CMV-associated TCR beta chains appeared to be HLA-restricted. In a later analysis, fewer than 20,000 TCR beta sequences were associated with HLA alleles at 0.05 false discovery rate. Reports showed the classifier diagnosing cytomegalovirus status with high specificity and sensitivity. The Asian-associated ancestry cluster reportedly had fewer N-insertions than the approximately 650-donor mean in a later analysis.

The chain links TRBV5-1 to TRBJ2-7, with 10 bases lining up with TRBD1. The clonotype was recovered from a man between 50 and 59 years old in good health and CMV-seronegative. What was sequenced was PBMCs. CDR3 residues: CASSLGTGGNTAYEQYF. CDR3 nucleotides: TGCGCCAGCAGCTTGGGGACAGGGGGAAACACTGCCTACGAGCAGTACTTC. The entire variable domain, with the rest obtained from reference TRBV5-1 and TRBJ2-7, is as follows: KAGVTQTPRYLIKTRGQQVTLSCSPISGHRSVSWYQQTPGQGLQFLFEYFSETQRNKGNFPGRFSGRQFSNSRSEMNVSTLELGDSALYLCASSLGTGGNTAYEQYFGPGTRLTVT.